Shown below are 25 T cell receptor beta chains from a single sample sequenced in a study of blood T cell repertoires in COVID-19. Sequenced by immunoSEQ multiplex PCR; TCRdb stores in-frame clones only, minus some. The sample holds around 140,000 clones; 80% to 85% are singletons and the top ten take around 8.8%. Sequenced sample: peripheral blood. The origin of the receptors is a human donor in a cohort sampled during active COVID-19.

The rearrangement uses TRBV5-1 and TRBJ2-7, with 9 bases fitting TRBD2. The length of the CDR3 is 17 residues. V trimming: 0 bases; J trimming: 1 base; junction bases outside the gene matches: 8. Germline V gives CDR1 SGHRS, CDR2 YFSETQ. CDR3 in amino acids: CASSLELAGAGSYEQYF. The CDR3 DNA is TGCGCCAGCAGCTTGGAGTTAGCGGGAGCAGGATCCTACGAGCAGTACTTC.

The chain has TRBV5-4 and TRBJ1-6, with 7 bases matching TRBD1. The germline CDR1 and CDR2 sequences are SGHNT and YYREEE (reference sequence). CDR3 length: 16 residues. V lost 4 bases, J lost 0 bases, and 4 bases stayed unmatched. CDR3 residues: CASSRQGSSYNSPLHF. In DNA form, the CDR3 reads TGTGCCAGCAGCCGACAGGGTAGCTCCTATAATTCACCCCTCCACTTT.

This chain joins TRBV18 and TRBJ1-1; no reliable D call. Deletions cut 0 bases from V and 0 bases from J, with 8 bases between. The CDR3 runs to 15 residues. Per germline, CDR1 KGHSH and CDR2 LQKENI. CDR3 in amino acids: CASSPPSRVNTEAFF. The CDR3 DNA sequence: TGTGCCAGCTCACCACCTTCTCGGGTGAACACTGAAGCTTTCTTT. The variable domain in full, completed from reference TRBV18 and TRBJ1-1, reads NAGVMQNPRHLVRRRGQEARLRCSPMKGHSHVYWYRQLPEEGLKFMVYLQKENIIDESGMPKERFSAEFPKEGPSILRIQQVVRGDSAAYFCASSPPSRVNTEAFFGQGTRLTVV.

The chain joins TRBV10-3 to TRBJ2-5, with 11 bases identical to TRBD2. The germline V gene encodes CDR1 ENHRY and CDR2 SYGVKD. V was clipped by 6 bases and J by 3 bases; unmatched bases: 6. The CDR3 extends over 15 amino acids. CDR3 sequence reads: CAIRTSGSPEETQYF. The DNA for the CDR3 is TGTGCCATCAGAACTAGCGGGAGTCCAGAAGAGACCCAGTACTTC.

The chain has TRBV5-5 and TRBJ2-7, with D perhaps matching TRBD1 (6 bases). Germline V CDR1 and CDR2: SGHKS, YYEKEE (reference sequence). Trimming cost V 6 bases and J 1 base, with 11 bases left between them. This CDR3 has 13 amino acids. The CDR3: CASTGQSSYEQYF. The CDR3 DNA sequence: TGTGCCAGCACCGGACAGTCGTCCTACGAGCAGTACTTC.

This chain links TRBV28 with TRBJ1-2; a possible D gene is TRBD1 (6 bases). With 4 bases removed from V and 4 bases from J, the gap between germline ends came to 16 bases. The CDR3 consists of 15 residues. The germline gives CDR1 MDHEN, CDR2 SYDVKM. CDR3 amino acids: CASSSSRGWGYGYTF. In DNA, the CDR3 is TGTGCCAGCAGTTCGAGCAGGGGCTGGGGCTATGGCTACACCTTC.

This clone was observed a few times. This chain uses TRBV27 with TRBJ2-7; D call uncertain. This CDR3 is built from 12 residues. V was trimmed by 1 base and J by 7 bases, leaving 8 bases between them. Germline V gene sequence: CDR1 MNHEY, CDR2 SMNVEV (reference sequence). CDR3 sequence reads: CASSLLLREQYF. In nucleotides, the CDR3 is TGTGCCAGCAGTTTATTACTGCGGGAGCAGTACTTC.

The chain carries TRBV4-2 and TRBJ2-7; 13 nucleotides agree with TRBD2. CDR1 is LGHNA and CDR2 is YNFKEQ in the germline V gene. This CDR3 has 17 residues. The V and J ends lost 1 base and 5 bases, in that order; junction bases with no gene match: 8. For the CDR3, the DNA is TGTGCCAGCAGCCAAGGAACCGGACTAGCGGGAGATGACGAGCAGTACTTC. This translates into CASSQGTGLAGDDEQYF.

The chain joins TRBV2 to TRBJ2-7; D may be TRBD1 (5 bases). CDR3 length equals 15 residues. The germline V and J ends were trimmed by 4 bases and 4 bases, with 17 bases remaining between them. The germline CDR1 and CDR2 sequences are SNHLY and FYNNEI. This chain's CDR3 is CASSADSEVGYEQYF. Here the CDR3 DNA reads TGTGCCAGCAGTGCAGACAGCGAGGTCGGATACGAGCAGTACTTC.

This clone was counted once. The chain uses TRBV6-5 and TRBJ2-7, with TRBD1 matching over 9 bases. V shed 4 bases and J 0 bases; nucleotides not matched to a gene: 7. The V gene's germline CDR1 is MNHEY and CDR2 SVGAGI. The CDR3 loop spans 16 amino acids. The CDR3 DNA sequence: TGTGCCAGCAGTTTGGAAGGACAGGGGAGCTCCTACGAGCAGTACTTC. Amino acid sequence: CASSLEGQGSSYEQYF.

This chain joins TRBV7-6 and TRBJ1-2; 10 bases agree with TRBD1. Germline V lookup: CDR1 SGHVS, CDR2 FNYEAQ. The CDR3 covers 15 residues. The J segment lost 2 bases and the V segment lost 5 bases, leaving 5 bases of the junction unmatched. The CDR3 is CASSLWDRGNYGYTF. The CDR3 region has the DNA TGTGCCAGCAGCCTATGGGACAGGGGCAACTATGGCTACACCTTC.

The V call is TRBV6-5, the J call TRBJ2-7, with 13 bases matching TRBD2. Germline V gives CDR1 MNHEY, CDR2 SVGAGI. V shed 4 bases, J shed 0 bases, and the junction held 3 bases outside the gene matches. This CDR3 region has 16 residues. The CDR3 DNA reads as TGTGCCAGCAGTTCTAGGACTAGCGGGAGCTCCTACGAGCAGTACTTC. Translation: CASSSRTSGSSYEQYF.

The chain carries TRBV11-2 and TRBJ2-7, with TRBD2 matching 7 bases. CDR3 length: 16 residues. Germline CDR1 is SGHAT and CDR2 is FQNNGV. The V and J ends lost 6 bases and 0 bases, in that order; junction bases with no gene match: 11. This CDR3 reads CASSPGWGGSSYEQYF. The CDR3 DNA sequence: TGTGCCAGCAGTCCCGGGTGGGGCGGGAGCTCCTACGAGCAGTACTTC.

This clone was counted once. The V and J genes are TRBV4-2 and TRBJ2-3; 9 bases agree with TRBD2. Germline V gene sequence: CDR1 LGHNA, CDR2 YNFKEQ. Trimming at V came to 0 bases and at J to 3 bases, leaving 10 bases not matched to a gene. The CDR3 contains 18 residues. The CDR3 loop reads CASSQDIGLATFTDTQYF. The CDR3 DNA sequence: TGTGCCAGCAGCCAAGATATTGGACTAGCGACTTTTACAGATACGCAGTATTTT.

The V call is TRBV18, the J call TRBJ1-2, with D maybe TRBD1 (5 bases). Trimming removed 1 base from V and 3 bases from J, with 18 bases in between. The germline gives CDR1 KGHSH, CDR2 LQKENI. The CDR3 runs 17 residues. The CDR3 bases are TGTGCCAGCTCACCACGGGAAGGGGCGCGGTGGGACTATGGCTACACCTTC. Translated, it gives CASSPREGARWDYGYTF. Supplemented by reference TRBV18 and TRBJ1-2, the full variable domain reads NAGVMQNPRHLVRRRGQEARLRCSPMKGHSHVYWYRQLPEEGLKFMVYLQKENIIDESGMPKERFSAEFPKEGPSILRIQQVVRGDSAAYFCASSPREGARWDYGYTFGSGTRLTVV.

The chain combines TRBV28 with TRBJ2-7, with TRBD1 matching 12 bases. The V gene's germline CDR1 is MDHEN and CDR2 SYDVKM. The V gene end was trimmed by 6 bases and the J gene end by 7 bases; junction bases not matched to a gene: 13. The CDR3 length is 16 residues. The CDR3 region is CASRAPPGQGAGEQYF. CDR3 DNA: TGTGCCAGCAGGGCACCACCGGGACAGGGGGCGGGGGAGCAGTACTTC.

V is TRBV7-3 and J is TRBJ1-1; no clear D gene. Germline V gene sequence: CDR1 SGHTA, CDR2 FQGTGA. This CDR3 has 14 amino acids. V lost 2 bases and J 3 bases, leaving 10 bases between the germline ends. CDR3 protein: CASSLLRRDTEAFF. CDR3 nucleotide sequence: TGTGCCAGCAGCTTATTGAGGCGGGACACTGAAGCTTTCTTT.

The sample holds one count of this clone. This chain uses TRBV27 with TRBJ2-1; D not resolved. CDR3 length: 16 residues. The V end was cut by 6 bases, the J end by 6 bases, with 21 bases between. The germline gives CDR1 MNHEY, CDR2 SMNVEV (reference sequence). CDR3 sequence: CASSFGAYRPLNEQFF. The CDR3 coding sequence is TGTGCCAGCAGCTTCGGAGCGTACCGACCCCTCAATGAGCAGTTCTTC.

The chain employs TRBV19 and TRBJ2-1, with 8 bases identical to TRBD1. V dropped 7 bases and J dropped 2; count of bases not matched to a gene: 7. CDR1 is LNHDA, CDR2 SQIVND, per germline (reference sequence). The CDR3 is 15 amino acids. CDR3 coding DNA: TGTGCCAGTACCCCCGACAGGGGCCCCTACAATGAGCAGTTCTTC. Encoded protein: CASTPDRGPYNEQFF. The full variable domain, its missing parts supplied by reference TRBV19 and TRBJ2-1, is DGGITQSPKYLFRKEGQNVTLSCEQNLNHDAMYWYRQDPGQGLRLIYYSQIVNDFQKGDIAEGYSVSREKKESFPLTVTSAQKNPTAFYLCASTPDRGPYNEQFFGPGTRLTVL.

The genes are TRBV7-9 and TRBJ1-1, with 11 positions matching TRBD1. CDR3 length: 13 amino acids. The germline V gene has CDR1 SEHNR and CDR2 FQNEAQ (reference sequence). V was pared by 4 bases and J by 10 bases, with 5 bases of the junction left unmatched. CDR3 DNA: TGTGCCAGCAGCTCCCAGGGACAGGGGGTAGCTTTCTTT. Protein: CASSSQGQGVAFF.

V and J are TRBV5-4 and TRBJ1-2, with 9 bases lining up with TRBD1. J was trimmed by 7 bases and V by 4 bases; bases with no gene match: 11. Per germline, CDR1 SGHNT and CDR2 YYREEE (reference sequence). The CDR3 consists of 15 residues. The CDR3 nucleotides are TGTGCCAGCAGCCTCCCGGACAGGGGAACTAGTGGCTACACCTTC. It is translated as CASSLPDRGTSGYTF.

CDR3 sequence (DNA): TGTGCCAGCAGCGAATCCTCCGGGACACGGAACCCCTACGAGCAGTACTTC. This encodes CASSESSGTRNPYEQYF. The genes are TRBV7-9 and TRBJ2-7; possibly TRBD1 for D (6 bases). This CDR3 is 17 amino acids long. CDR1 is SEHNR and CDR2 is FQNEAQ in the germline V gene (reference sequence). The V end lost 5 bases, the J end lost 2 bases, and 22 bases lay between the germline ends.

The chain uses TRBV27 and TRBJ2-2, with a possible D match to TRBD2 (7 bases). V was trimmed by 7 bases and J by 6 bases, leaving 21 bases between them. The CDR3 has 16 residues. CDR1 MNHEY and CDR2 SMNVEV come from the germline V gene (reference sequence). The CDR3 DNA sequence: TGTGCCAGCACCTCTTATCGGTCGGGGGGCCCCGGGGAGCTGTTTTTT. Its protein is CASTSYRSGGPGELFF.

About this clone: The sample contains more than one DNA sequence encoding this CDR3. This rearrangement joins TRBV5-6 to TRBJ2-7; 7 nucleotides match TRBD1. The germline V gene encodes CDR1 SGHDT and CDR2 YYEEEE. J was trimmed by 0 bases and V by 4 bases; bases with no gene match: 4. This CDR3 has 14 amino acids. The CDR3 region has the DNA TGTGCCAGCAGCCGCGCAGGGGGCTCCTACGAGCAGTACTTC. Amino acid sequence: CASSRAGGSYEQYF.

This clone was picked up one time. The chain employs TRBV3-1 (or the pseudogene TRBV3-2) and TRBJ1-4, with unresolved D. CDR1 and CDR2 (germline): LGHDT, YNNKEL (reference sequence). The CDR3 sequence is 13 residues long. V lost 4 bases and J 8 bases, leaving 11 bases between the germline ends. The CDR3 reads CASSLSRPEKLFF. The CDR3 DNA is TGTGCCAGCAGCCTTTCCAGGCCCGAAAAACTGTTTTTT.